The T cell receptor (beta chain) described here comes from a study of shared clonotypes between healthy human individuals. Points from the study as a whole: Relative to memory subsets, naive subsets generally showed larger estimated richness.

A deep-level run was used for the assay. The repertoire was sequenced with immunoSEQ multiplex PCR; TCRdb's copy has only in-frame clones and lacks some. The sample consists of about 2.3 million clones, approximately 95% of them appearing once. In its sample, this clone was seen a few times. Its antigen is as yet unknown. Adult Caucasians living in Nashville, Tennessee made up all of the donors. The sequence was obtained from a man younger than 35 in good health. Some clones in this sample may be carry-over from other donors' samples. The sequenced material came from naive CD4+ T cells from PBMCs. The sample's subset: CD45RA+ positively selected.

The CDR3, as DNA: TGTGCCAGCAGTTTTCAGGGCAATCAGCCCCAGCATTTT. Translated, it gives CASSFQGNQPQHF. The rearrangement links TRBV27 to TRBJ1-5; D gene unclear. Trimming took 3 bases from V and 2 from J, leaving 5 bases between them. Germline-derived CDR1 and CDR2 are MNHEY and SMNVEV (reference sequence). The CDR3 is 13 amino acids.